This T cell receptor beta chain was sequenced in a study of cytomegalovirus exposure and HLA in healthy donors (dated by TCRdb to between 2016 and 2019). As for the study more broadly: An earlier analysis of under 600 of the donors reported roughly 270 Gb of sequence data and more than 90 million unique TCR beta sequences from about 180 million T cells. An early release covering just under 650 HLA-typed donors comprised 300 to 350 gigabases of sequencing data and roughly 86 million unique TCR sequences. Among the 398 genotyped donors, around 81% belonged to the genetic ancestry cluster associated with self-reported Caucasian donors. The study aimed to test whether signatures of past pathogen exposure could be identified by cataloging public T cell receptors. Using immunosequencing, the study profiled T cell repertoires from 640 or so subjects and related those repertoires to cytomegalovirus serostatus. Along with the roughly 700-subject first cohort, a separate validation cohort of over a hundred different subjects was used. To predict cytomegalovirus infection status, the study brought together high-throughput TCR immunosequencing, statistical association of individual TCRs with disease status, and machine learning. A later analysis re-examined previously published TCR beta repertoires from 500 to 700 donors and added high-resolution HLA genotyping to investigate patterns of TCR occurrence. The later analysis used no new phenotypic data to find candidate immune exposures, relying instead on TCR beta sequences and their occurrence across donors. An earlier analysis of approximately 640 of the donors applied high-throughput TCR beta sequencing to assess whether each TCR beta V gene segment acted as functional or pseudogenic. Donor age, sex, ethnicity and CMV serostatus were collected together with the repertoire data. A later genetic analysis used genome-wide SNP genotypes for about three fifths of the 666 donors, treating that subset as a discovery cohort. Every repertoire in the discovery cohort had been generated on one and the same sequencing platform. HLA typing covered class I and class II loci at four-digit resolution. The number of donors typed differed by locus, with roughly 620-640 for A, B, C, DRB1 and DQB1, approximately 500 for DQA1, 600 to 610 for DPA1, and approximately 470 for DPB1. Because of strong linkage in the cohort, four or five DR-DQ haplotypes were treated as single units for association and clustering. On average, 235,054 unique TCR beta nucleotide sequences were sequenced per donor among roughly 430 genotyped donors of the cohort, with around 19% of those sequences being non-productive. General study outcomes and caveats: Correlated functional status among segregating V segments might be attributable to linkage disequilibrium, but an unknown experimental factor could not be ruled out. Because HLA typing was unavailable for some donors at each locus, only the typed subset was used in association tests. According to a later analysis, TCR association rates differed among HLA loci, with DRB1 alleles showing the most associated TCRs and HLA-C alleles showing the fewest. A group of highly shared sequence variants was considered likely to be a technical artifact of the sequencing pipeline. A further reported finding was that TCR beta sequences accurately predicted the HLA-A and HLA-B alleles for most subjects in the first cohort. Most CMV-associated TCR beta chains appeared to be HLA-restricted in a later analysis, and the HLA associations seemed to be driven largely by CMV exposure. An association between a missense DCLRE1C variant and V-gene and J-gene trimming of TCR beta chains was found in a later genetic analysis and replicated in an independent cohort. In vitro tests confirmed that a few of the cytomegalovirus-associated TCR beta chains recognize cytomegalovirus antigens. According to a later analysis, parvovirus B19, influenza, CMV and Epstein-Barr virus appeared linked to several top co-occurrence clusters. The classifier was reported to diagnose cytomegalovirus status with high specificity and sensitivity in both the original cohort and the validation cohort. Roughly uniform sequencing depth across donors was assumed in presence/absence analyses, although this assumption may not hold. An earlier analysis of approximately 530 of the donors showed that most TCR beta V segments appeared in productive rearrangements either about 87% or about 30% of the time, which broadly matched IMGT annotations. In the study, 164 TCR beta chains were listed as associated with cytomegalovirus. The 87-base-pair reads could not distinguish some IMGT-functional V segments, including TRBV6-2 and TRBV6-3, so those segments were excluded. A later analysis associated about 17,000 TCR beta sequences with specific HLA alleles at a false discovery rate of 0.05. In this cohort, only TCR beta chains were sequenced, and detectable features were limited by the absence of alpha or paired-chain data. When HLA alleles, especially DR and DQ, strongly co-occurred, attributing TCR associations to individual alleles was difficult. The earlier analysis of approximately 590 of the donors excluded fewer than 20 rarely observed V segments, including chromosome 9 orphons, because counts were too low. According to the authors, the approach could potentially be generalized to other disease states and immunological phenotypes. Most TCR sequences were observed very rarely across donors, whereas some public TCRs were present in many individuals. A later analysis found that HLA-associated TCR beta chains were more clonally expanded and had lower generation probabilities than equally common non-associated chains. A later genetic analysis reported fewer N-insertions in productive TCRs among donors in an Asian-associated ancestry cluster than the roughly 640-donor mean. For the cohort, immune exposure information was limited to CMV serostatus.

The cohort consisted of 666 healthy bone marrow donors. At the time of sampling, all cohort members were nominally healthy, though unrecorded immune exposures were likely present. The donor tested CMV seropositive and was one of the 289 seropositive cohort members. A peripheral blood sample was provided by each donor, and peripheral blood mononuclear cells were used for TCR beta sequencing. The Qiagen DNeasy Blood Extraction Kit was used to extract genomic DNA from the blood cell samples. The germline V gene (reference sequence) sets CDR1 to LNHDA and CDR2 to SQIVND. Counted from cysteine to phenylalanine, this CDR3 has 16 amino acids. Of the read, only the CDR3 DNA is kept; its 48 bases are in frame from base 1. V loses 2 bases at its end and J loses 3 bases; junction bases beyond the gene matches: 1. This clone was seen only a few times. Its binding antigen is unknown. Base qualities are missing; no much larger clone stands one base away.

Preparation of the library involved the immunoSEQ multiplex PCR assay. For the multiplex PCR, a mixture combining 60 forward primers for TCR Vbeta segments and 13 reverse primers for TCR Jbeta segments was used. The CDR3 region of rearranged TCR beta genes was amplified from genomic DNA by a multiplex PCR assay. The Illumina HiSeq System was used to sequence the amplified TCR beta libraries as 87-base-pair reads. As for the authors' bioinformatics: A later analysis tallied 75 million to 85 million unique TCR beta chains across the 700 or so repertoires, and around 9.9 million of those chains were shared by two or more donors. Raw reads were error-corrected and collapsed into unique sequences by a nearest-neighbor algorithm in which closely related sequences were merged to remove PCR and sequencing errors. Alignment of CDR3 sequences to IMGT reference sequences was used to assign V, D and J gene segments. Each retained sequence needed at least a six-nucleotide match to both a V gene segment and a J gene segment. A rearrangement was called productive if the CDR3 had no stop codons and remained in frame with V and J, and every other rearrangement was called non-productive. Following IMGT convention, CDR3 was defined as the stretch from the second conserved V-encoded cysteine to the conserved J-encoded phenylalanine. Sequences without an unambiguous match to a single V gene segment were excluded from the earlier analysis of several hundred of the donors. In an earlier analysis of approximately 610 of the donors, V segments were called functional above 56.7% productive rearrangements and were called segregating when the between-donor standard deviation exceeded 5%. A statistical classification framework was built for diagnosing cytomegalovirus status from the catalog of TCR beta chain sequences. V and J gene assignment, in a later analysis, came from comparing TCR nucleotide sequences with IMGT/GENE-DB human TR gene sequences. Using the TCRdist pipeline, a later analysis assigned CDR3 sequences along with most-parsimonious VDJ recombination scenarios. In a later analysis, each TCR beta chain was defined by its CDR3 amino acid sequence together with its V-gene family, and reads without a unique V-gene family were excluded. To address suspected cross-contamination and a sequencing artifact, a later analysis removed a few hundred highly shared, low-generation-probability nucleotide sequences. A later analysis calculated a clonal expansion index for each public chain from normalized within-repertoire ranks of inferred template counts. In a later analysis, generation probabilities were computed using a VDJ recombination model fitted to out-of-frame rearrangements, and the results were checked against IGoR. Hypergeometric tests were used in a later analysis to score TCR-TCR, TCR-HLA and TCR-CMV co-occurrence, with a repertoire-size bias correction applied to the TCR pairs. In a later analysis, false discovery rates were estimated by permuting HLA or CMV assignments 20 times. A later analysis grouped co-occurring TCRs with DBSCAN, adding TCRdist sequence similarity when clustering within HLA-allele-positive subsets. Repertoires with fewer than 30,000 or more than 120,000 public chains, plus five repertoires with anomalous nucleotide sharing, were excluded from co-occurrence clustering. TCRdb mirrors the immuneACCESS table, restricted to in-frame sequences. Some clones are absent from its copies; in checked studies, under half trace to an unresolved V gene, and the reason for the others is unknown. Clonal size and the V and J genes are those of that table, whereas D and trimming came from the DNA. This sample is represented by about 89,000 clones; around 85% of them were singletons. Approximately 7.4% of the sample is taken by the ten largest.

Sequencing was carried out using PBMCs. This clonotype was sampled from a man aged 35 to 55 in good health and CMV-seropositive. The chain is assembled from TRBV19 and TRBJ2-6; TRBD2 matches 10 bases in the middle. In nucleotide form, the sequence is TGTGCCAGTAGTATAATAGCGGGAGGTGGGGCCAACGTCCTGACTTTC. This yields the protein CASSIIAGGGANVLTF.